This paragraph reports one T cell receptor beta chain. The antigen is not known. The junction departs from the called germline gene at one end, perhaps through a read error. The record originates from a study of post-analysis software for immune sequencing data. Turning to the study itself: The cohort encompassed relapsing-remitting, secondary progressive and progressive-relapsing multiple sclerosis disease courses. General study points: Elevated frequency relative to controls characterized roughly 5 TRBV segments in patients, TRBV5-6, TRBV5-1 and TRBV20-1 among them. F-measure co-clustering was strong for batch-matched samples. Significantly decreased normalized Chao1 diversity was recorded for multiple sclerosis patients relative to controls.

Unique molecular identifiers featured in each of the TCR beta cDNA libraries. cDNA molecules numbering some 500,000 came from roughly 1 to 10 million T cells. MiXCR was run by TCRdb on the PCR reads, yielding one entry per CDR3 protein. The repertoire consists of about 260,000 distinct CDR3 sequences, with approximately 34% occurring once and the leading ten covering around 4.8%. This CDR3 spans 16 amino acids. CDR1 is SGHTA and CDR2 is FQGNSA in the germline V gene. Sequencing input: blood. The receptor was derived from a girl aged 5-17 years with multiple sclerosis. The chain recombines TRBV7-2 with TRBJ2-1; TRBD2 aligns across 12 bases. CDR3 residues: CASSLTSGGYRNERFF. The CDR3 coding sequence is TGTGCCAGCAGCTTAACTAGCGGGGGGTACCGTAATGAGCGGTTCTTC.